This is a list of T cell receptor beta chains from one sample in a study of cytomegalovirus exposure and HLA in healthy donors. This table comes from immunoSEQ multiplex PCR, and its TCRdb copy is limited to in-frame clones, with some not included. The repertoire has 100,000 to 150,000 clones, 80% of them found once; the top ten carry approximately 8.8%. Sequencing was carried out using PBMCs. All receptors derive from a female donor in good health and CMV-seropositive. CDR3s include the opening cysteine and the closing phenylalanine or tryptophan. D genes are given only for firm matches. A clone size is listed for some rows: how often the clone was seen (once, few, many), or a class if it is expanded.

j_call d_call v_call clone_size cdr3_aa cdr3_nt
TRBJ2-7 TRBD1 TRBV30 NA CAWTPGQGIAYEQYF TGTGCCTGGACGCCGGGACAGGGGATCGCCTACGAGCAGTACTTC
TRBJ1-2 NA TRBV10-3 once CAISESKQGSNYGYTF TGTGCCATCAGTGAGTCGAAACAGGGATCTAACTATGGCTACACCTTC
TRBJ2-1 TRBD2 TRBV19 NA CASSNRGTSGVSYNEQFF TGTGCCAGTAGTAACCGAGGGACTAGCGGGGTTTCCTACAATGAGCAGTTCTTC
TRBJ2-2 NA TRBV5-1 NA CASSLGHSNTGELFF TGCGCCAGCAGCCTGGGACATTCGAACACCGGGGAGCTGTTTTTT
TRBJ2-5 NA TRBV18 NA CASSPTEGGRETQYF TGTGCCAGCTCACCTACAGAGGGTGGACGGGAGACCCAGTACTTC
TRBJ1-2 NA TRBV7-9 NA CSSSFGGPQASYGYTF TGTTCCAGCAGCTTCGGGGGGCCACAGGCGAGCTATGGCTACACCTTC
TRBJ2-1 NA TRBV4-1 NA CASSQGGNEQFF TGCGCCAGCAGCCAAGGAGGGAATGAGCAGTTCTTC
TRBJ1-2 NA TRBV11-2 NA CASSLAGGEGYTF TGTGCCAGCAGCTTAGCGGGGGGCGAAGGCTACACCTTC
TRBJ1-2 TRBD1 TRBV19 NA CASSRGQQNYGYTF TGTGCCAGCAGCCGGGGACAGCAAAACTATGGCTACACCTTC
TRBJ1-1 TRBD1 TRBV12-5 NA CASGLVVGTGGSEAFF TGTGCTAGTGGTTTGGTAGTGGGAACAGGGGGCTCTGAAGCTTTCTTT
TRBJ2-7 NA TRBV18 NA CASSSTYEQYF TGTGCCAGCTCGTCAACCTACGAGCAGTACTTC
TRBJ1-5 TRBD1 TRBV6-1 NA CASSEGTGHNQPQHF TGTGCCAGCAGTGAAGGGACAGGCCACAATCAGCCCCAGCATTTT
TRBJ1-1 NA TRBV29-1 NA CSAVVGAGGTEAFF TGCAGCGCTGTAGTGGGGGCGGGAGGCACTGAAGCTTTCTTT
TRBJ1-2 NA TRBV2 NA CASSDPTPNYGYTF TGTGCCAGCAGTGACCCGACACCCAACTATGGCTACACCTTC
TRBJ1-2 NA TRBV5-4 NA CASSSSWSVGGYTF TGTGCCAGCAGCTCTAGTTGGTCGGTGGGTGGCTACACCTTC
TRBJ2-7 TRBD1 TRBV28 few CASSLRGPEQYF TGTGCCAGCAGTTTAAGGGGGCCCGAGCAGTACTTC
TRBJ1-2 NA TRBV6-5 NA CASSYSQGSYGYTF TGTGCCAGCAGTTACTCGCAGGGGTCCTATGGCTACACCTTC
TRBJ2-7 NA TRBV28 NA CASSLVGGLSYEQYF TGTGCCAGCAGTTTAGTGGGGGGGCTCTCCTACGAGCAGTACTTC
TRBJ2-1 NA TRBV25-1 NA CASSPNLAFEQFF TGTGCCAGCAGTCCCAACCTAGCGTTTGAGCAGTTCTTC